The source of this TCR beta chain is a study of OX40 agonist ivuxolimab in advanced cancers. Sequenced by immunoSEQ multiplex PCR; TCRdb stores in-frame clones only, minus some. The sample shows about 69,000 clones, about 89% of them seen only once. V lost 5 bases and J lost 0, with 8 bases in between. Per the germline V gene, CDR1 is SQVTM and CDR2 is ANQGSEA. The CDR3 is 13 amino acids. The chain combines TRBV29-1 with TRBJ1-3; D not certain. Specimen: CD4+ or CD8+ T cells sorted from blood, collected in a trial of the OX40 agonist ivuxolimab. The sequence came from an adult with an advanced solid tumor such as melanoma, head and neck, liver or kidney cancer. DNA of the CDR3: TGCAGCGTTCAGGTCTCCTCTGGAAACACCATATATTTT. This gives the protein CSVQVSSGNTIYF.